The T cell receptor (beta chain) under discussion was sequenced for a study of T-cell memory formation after mild COVID-19. The overall study: Most TCR clusters belonged to a single donor. Study-wide results and limits: Prior to infection, memory already included some responding clones, suggesting cross-reactive memory joined. Mainly CM and EM harbored the contracting CD4+ clones; mainly EMRA harbored the CD8+ ones.

The table lists this clonotype with many counts. The antigen remains undetermined. J was trimmed by 4 bases and V by 5 bases; bases with no gene match: 12. The CDR3 runs to 17 residues. It was 5'RACE with constant-segment primers that produced the TCR alpha and TCR beta cDNA libraries, which carried sample barcodes and UMIs. TCRdb analysed the 5' RACE reads with MiXCR anew, one entry per CDR3 protein. This sample has about 470,000 distinct CDR3 sequences, with nearly 25% found just once. The source material was PBMCs or a T cell subset sorted from them (not recorded which). The J gene is TRBJ2-7, the V gene TRBV12-3 or TRBV12-4, with 12 nucleotides matching TRBD2. The clonotype comes from an adult woman who had mild COVID-19 (a few samples of this study predate the infection). Cell type and time point are not known. CDR3: CASSQTGPSGRVYEQYF. CDR3 bases: TGTGCCAGCAGTCAGACAGGGCCTAGCGGGAGGGTGTACGAGCAGTACTTC.